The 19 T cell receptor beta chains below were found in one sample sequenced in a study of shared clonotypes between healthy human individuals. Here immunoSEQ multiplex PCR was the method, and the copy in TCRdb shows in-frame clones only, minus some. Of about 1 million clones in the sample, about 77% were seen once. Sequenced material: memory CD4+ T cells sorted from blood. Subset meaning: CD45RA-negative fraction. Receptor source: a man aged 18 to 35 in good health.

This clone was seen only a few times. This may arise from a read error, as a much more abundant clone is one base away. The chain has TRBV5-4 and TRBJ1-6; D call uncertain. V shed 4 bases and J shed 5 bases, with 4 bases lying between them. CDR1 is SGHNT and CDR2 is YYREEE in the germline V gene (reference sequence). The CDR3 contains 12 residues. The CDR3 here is CASSPNNSPLHF. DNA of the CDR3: TGTGCCAGCAGCCCCAATAATTCACCCCTCCACTTT.

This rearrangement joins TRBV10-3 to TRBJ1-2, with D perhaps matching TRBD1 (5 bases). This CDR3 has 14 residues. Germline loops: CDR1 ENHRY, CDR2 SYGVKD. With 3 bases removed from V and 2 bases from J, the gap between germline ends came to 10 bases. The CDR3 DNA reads TGTGCCATCAGTGACAGGGTTATAAACTATGGCTACACCTTC. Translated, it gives CAISDRVINYGYTF.

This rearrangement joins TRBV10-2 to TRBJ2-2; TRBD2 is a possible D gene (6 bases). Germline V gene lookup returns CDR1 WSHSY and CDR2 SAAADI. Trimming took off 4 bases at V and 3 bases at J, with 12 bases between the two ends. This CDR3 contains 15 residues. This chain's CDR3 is CASSATGSYTGELFF. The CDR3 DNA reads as TGCGCCAGCAGTGCGACCGGGAGTTACACCGGGGAGCTGTTTTTT.

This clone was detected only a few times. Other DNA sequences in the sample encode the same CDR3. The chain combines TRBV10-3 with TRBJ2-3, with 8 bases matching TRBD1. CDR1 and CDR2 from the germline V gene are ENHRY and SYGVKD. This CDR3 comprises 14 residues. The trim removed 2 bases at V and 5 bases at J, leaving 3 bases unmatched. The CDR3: CAISEGQGRDTQYF. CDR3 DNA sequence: TGTGCCATCAGTGAGGGACAGGGTAGAGATACGCAGTATTTT.

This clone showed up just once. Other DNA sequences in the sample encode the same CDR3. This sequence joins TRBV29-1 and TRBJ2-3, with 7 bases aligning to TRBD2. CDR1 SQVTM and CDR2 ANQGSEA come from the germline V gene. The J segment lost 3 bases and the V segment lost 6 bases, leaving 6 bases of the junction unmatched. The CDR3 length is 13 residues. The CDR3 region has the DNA TGCAGCGTCCGGTCGGGGGGAACAGATACGCAGTATTTT. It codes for CSVRSGGTDTQYF.

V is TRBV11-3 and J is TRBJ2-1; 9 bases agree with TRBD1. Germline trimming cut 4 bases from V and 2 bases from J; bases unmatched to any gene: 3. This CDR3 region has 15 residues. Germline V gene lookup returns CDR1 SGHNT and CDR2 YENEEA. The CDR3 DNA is TGTGCCAGCAGCTACAGACAGGGGGCCTACAATGAGCAGTTCTTC. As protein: CASSYRQGAYNEQFF.

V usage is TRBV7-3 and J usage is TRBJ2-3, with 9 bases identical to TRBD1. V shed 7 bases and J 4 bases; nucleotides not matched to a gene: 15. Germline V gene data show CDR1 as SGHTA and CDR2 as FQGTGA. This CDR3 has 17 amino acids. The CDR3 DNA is TGTGCCAGCACCCCCCGAGCCGGACAGGGGAGGGCAGATACGCAGTATTTT. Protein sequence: CASTPRAGQGRADTQYF.

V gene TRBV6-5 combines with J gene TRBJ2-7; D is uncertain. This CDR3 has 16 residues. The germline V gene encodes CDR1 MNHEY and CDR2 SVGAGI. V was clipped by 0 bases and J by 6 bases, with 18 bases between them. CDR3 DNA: TGTGCCAGCAGTTACTCGGGCGCTAGTCGAAACCCCGAGCAGTACTTC. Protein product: CASSYSGASRNPEQYF.

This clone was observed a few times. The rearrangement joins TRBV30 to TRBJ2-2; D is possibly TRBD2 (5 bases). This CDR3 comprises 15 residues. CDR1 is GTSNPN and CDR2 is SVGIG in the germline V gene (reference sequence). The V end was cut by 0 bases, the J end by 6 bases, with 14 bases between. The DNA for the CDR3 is TGTGCCTGGAGTGTGGGTACTAGTCTGGCCGGGGAGCTGTTTTTT. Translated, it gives CAWSVGTSLAGELFF.

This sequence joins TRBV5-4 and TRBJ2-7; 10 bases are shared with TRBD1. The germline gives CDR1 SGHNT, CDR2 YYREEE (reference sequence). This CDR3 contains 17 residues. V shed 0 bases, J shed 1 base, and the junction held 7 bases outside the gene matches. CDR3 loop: CASSLAGGTGASYEQYF. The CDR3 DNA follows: TGTGCCAGCAGCTTGGCCGGTGGGACAGGGGCTTCCTACGAGCAGTACTTC.

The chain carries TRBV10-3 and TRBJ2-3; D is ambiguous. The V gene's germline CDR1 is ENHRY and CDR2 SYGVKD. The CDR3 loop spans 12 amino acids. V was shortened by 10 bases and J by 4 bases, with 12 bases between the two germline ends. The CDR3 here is CATGLYSDTQYF. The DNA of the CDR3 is TGTGCCACCGGGTTGTACTCAGATACGCAGTATTTT.

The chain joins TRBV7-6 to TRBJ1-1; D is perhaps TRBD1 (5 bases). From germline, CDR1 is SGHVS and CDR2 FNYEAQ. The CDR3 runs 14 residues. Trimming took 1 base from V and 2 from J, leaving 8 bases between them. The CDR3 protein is CASSLETANTEAFF. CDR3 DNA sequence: TGTGCCAGCAGCTTAGAGACAGCAAACACTGAAGCTTTCTTT.

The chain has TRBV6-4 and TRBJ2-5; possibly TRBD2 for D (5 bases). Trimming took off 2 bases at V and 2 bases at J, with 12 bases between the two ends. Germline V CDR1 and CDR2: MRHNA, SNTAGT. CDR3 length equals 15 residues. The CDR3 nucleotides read TGTGCCAGCAGTGACGAGGCTCCGGGACAAGAGACCCAGTACTTC. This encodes CASSDEAPGQETQYF.

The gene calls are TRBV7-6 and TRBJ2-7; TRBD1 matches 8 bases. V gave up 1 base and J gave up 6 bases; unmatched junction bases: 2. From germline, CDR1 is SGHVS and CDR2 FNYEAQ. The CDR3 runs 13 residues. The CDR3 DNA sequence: TGTGCCAGCAGCTTAGGACAGGGGACCGAGCAGTACTTC. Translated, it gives CASSLGQGTEQYF. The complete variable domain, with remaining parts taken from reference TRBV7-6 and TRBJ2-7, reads GAGVSQSPRYKVTKRGQDVALRCDPISGHVSLYWYRQALGQGPEFLTYFNYEAQQDKSGLPNDRFSAERPEGSISTLTIQRTEQRDSAMYRCASSLGQGTEQYFGPGTRLTVT.

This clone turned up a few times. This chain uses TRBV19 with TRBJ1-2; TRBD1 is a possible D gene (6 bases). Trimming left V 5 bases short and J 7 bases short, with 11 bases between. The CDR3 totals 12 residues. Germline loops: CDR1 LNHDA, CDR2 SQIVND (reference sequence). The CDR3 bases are TGTGCCAGTAGTTTCCTCAGGGGTGGCTACACCTTC. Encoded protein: CASSFLRGGYTF.

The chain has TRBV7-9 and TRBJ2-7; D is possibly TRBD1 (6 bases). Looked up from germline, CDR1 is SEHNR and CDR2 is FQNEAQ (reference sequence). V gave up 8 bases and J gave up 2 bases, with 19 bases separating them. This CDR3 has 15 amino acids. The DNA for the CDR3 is TGTGCCAGCTGGGTTTACAGGGCAGGGGCCTACGAGCAGTACTTC. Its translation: CASWVYRAGAYEQYF.

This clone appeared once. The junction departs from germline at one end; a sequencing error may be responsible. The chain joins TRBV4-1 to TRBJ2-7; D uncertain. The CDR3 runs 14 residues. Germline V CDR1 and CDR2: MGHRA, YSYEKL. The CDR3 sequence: CGSSQGPRSYEQYF. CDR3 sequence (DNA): TGCGGCAGCAGCCAAGGTCCGAGATCCTACGAGCAGTACTTC.

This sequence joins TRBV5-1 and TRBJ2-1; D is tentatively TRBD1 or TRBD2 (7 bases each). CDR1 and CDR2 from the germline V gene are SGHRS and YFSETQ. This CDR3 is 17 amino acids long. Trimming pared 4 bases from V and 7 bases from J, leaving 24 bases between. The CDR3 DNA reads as TGCGCCAGCAGCCCCAACCCCGGGGGGACAGTAAATAATGAGCAGTTCTTC. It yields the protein CASSPNPGGTVNNEQFF.

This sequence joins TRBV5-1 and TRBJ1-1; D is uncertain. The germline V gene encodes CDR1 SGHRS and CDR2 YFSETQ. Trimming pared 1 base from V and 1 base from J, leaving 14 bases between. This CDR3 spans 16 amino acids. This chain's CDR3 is CASSLLVTMGNTEAFF. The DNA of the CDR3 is TGCGCCAGCAGCTTGTTAGTCACAATGGGGAACACTGAAGCTTTCTTT.